Following are 14 T cell receptor beta chains from one sample sequenced in a study of blood T cell repertoires in COVID-19 (dated by TCRdb to 2018 to 2020). The protocol used for the library was the immunoSEQ multiplex PCR assay. TCRdb limited this immuneACCESS table to in-frame rearrangements with V and J called. A share of clones is missing; checked studies link under half to unresolved V genes, and the rest is unexplained. The sample includes under 20,000 clones, with roughly 87% observed a single time. The ten top clones hold 10% to 15% of the sample. Sequencing was performed on peripheral blood. These receptors were collected from a man between 60 and 75 years old with active COVID-19.

The V gene is TRBV4-3, the J gene TRBJ2-2; maybe TRBD1 (5 bases). Germline assignment: CDR1 LGHNA and CDR2 YSLEER. CDR3 length equals 17 residues. Trimming took 0 bases from V and 5 from J, leaving 16 bases between them. The CDR3 reads CASSQERWQGLTGELFF. CDR3 nucleotide sequence: TGCGCCAGCAGCCAAGAGCGGTGGCAGGGTCTAACCGGGGAGCTGTTTTTT.

The J gene is TRBJ2-1, the V gene TRBV18; the match to TRBD2 covers 9 bases. CDR1 is KGHSH and CDR2 is LQKENI in the germline V gene. The CDR3 contains 16 residues. The J segment lost 6 bases and the V segment lost 3 bases, leaving 9 bases of the junction unmatched. The CDR3 DNA reads as TGTGCCAGCTCACCTCCGGGACTAGCAGCAAGCAATGAGCAGTTCTTC. This gives the protein CASSPPGLAASNEQFF. The full variable domain, with the rest looked up from reference TRBV18 and TRBJ2-1, is NAGVMQNPRHLVRRRGQEARLRCSPMKGHSHVYWYRQLPEEGLKFMVYLQKENIIDESGMPKERFSAEFPKEGPSILRIQQVVRGDSAAYFCASSPPGLAASNEQFFGPGTRLTVL.

The chain uses TRBV7-8 and TRBJ1-5, with D perhaps TRBD1 (6 bases). Trimming took off 5 bases at V and 4 bases at J, with 15 bases between the two ends. Germline V CDR1 and CDR2: SGHVS, FQNEAQ. CDR3 size: 15 residues. The chain's CDR3 is CASSGETGLNQPQHF. CDR3 coding DNA: TGTGCCAGCAGCGGAGAGACAGGTTTGAATCAGCCCCAGCATTTT. Combining the CDR3 with reference TRBV7-8 and TRBJ1-5 gives the whole variable domain GAGVSQSPRYKVAKRGQDVALRCDPISGHVSLFWYQQALGQGPEFLTYFQNEAQLDKSGLPSDRFFAERPEGSVSTLKIQRTQQEDSAVYLCASSGETGLNQPQHFGDGTRLSIL.

The chain combines TRBV4-1 with TRBJ2-2; no clear D. The CDR3 length is 15 residues. CDR1 and CDR2 from the germline V gene are MGHRA and YSYEKL. The V end was cut by 5 bases, the J end by 6 bases, with 16 bases between. CDR3 sequence: CASSFLAQSPGELFF. The CDR3 DNA follows: TGCGCCAGCAGCTTCCTCGCCCAGTCCCCCGGGGAGCTGTTTTTT.

The chain is built from TRBV7-2 and TRBJ2-2; a weak D match, TRBD1 (6 bases). CDR3 length: 15 amino acids. Trimming removed 7 bases from V and 7 bases from J, with 19 bases in between. CDR1 is SGHTA, CDR2 FQGNSA, per germline. The CDR3 here is CASKGVQEEVGELFF. CDR3 coding DNA: TGTGCCAGCAAGGGGGTGCAGGAGGAAGTCGGGGAGCTGTTTTTT.

The V and J genes are TRBV5-1 and TRBJ2-7; weak D call: TRBD2 (7 bases). The germline V gene has CDR1 SGHRS and CDR2 YFSETQ. V shed 4 bases and J shed 6 bases, with 14 bases lying between them. The length of the CDR3 is 13 residues. Here the CDR3 reads CASSPRRGREQYF. The CDR3 DNA reads TGCGCCAGCAGCCCACGGCGGGGGCGCGAGCAGTACTTC.

V is TRBV7-8 and J is TRBJ2-3; D gene uncertain. The germline V gene encodes CDR1 SGHVS and CDR2 FQNEAQ. Trimming took 4 bases from V and 0 from J, leaving 14 bases between them. This CDR3 is 16 amino acids long. The CDR3 is CASSSLTAYSTDTQYF. The CDR3 coding sequence is TGTGCCAGCAGCTCTCTCACAGCTTATAGCACAGATACGCAGTATTTT. Full variable domain (remainder filled in from reference TRBV7-8 and TRBJ2-3): GAGVSQSPRYKVAKRGQDVALRCDPISGHVSLFWYQQALGQGPEFLTYFQNEAQLDKSGLPSDRFFAERPEGSVSTLKIQRTQQEDSAVYLCASSSLTAYSTDTQYFGPGTRLTVL.

This clone was seen a handful of times. The chain carries TRBV7-9 and TRBJ1-3, with D possibly being TRBD1 (5 bases). The V gene lost 1 base and the J gene lost 0 bases, with 10 bases spanning the gap. The CDR3 spans 16 residues. The V gene's germline CDR1 is SEHNR and CDR2 FQNEAQ (reference sequence). The CDR3 here is CASSLEGAGSGNTIYF. CDR3 nucleotides: TGTGCCAGCAGCTTAGAAGGGGCCGGCTCTGGAAACACCATATATTTT.

The chain joins TRBV18 to TRBJ1-5, with unresolved D. V was clipped by 4 bases and J by 0 bases, with 10 bases between them. The CDR3 runs 15 residues. CDR1 KGHSH and CDR2 LQKENI come from the germline V gene. CDR3 sequence: CASSRGRDSNQPQHF. DNA of the CDR3: TGTGCCAGCTCACGCGGGCGAGATAGCAATCAGCCCCAGCATTTT.

The chain employs TRBV29-1 and TRBJ2-3; the match to TRBD1 covers 9 bases. There are 14 residues in the CDR3. With V trimmed by 4 bases and J by 8 bases, 10 bases remained unmatched. The germline V gene has CDR1 SQVTM and CDR2 ANQGSEA. The CDR3 loop reads CSVVGGTGGITQYF. CDR3 DNA: TGCAGCGTTGTGGGGGGAACAGGGGGCATTACGCAGTATTTT.

The chain joins TRBV9 to TRBJ2-1; 9 nucleotides agree with TRBD2. The CDR3 totals 14 residues. The germline V gene encodes CDR1 SGDLS and CDR2 YYNGEE. V trimming: 3 bases; J trimming: 10 bases; junction bases outside the gene matches: 8. The CDR3 spells CASSEAGREGEQFF. As DNA, the CDR3 is TGTGCCAGCAGCGAGGCCGGGCGGGAGGGGGAGCAGTTCTTC.

The rearrangement joins TRBV3-1 (or the pseudogene TRBV3-2) to TRBJ2-1; weak D call: TRBD2 (5 bases). Trimming took 0 bases from V and 9 from J, leaving 18 bases between them. The CDR3 totals 16 residues. CDR1 is LGHDT and CDR2 is YNNKEL in the germline V gene (reference sequence). DNA of the CDR3: TGTGCCAGCAGCCAAGATATGGTGGACTCCGTTCTTGAGCAGTTCTTC. It codes for CASSQDMVDSVLEQFF.

This clone came up once. CDR3 sequence (DNA): TGCGCCAGCAGCTTGAACCTACGAGGAACGTCTTCACCCCTCCACTTT. As protein: CASSLNLRGTSSPLHF. The chain has TRBV5-1 and TRBJ1-6; the D is unclear. The ends were cut back, 1 base at V and 9 bases at J, with 17 bases in the middle. Germline values: CDR1 SGHRS, CDR2 YFSETQ. The CDR3 extends over 16 amino acids.

The rearrangement links TRBV5-6 to TRBJ1-3, with 8 bases lining up with TRBD1. The CDR3 consists of 15 residues. Per germline, CDR1 SGHDT and CDR2 YYEEEE. The junction had 7 bases not matched to a gene; V was cut back by 5 bases and J by 3 bases. The CDR3 region is CASSEDRVIGNTIYF. CDR3 DNA sequence: TGTGCCAGCAGTGAGGACAGGGTAATTGGAAACACCATATATTTT.